This TCR beta chain originates from a study of blood T cells in healthy people across ages. Findings and limits, study-wide: PBMCs that were unsorted prevented a conclusive naive versus antigen-experienced comparison.

As concerns this clonotype: Its target is not known.

The second PCR ran 7 to 11 cycles with a sample-barcoded 5' primer and J-beta primers. TCRdb re-called the 5' RACE reads through MiXCR, storing one row per CDR3 protein. The sample contains just under 900,000 distinct CDR3 sequences, more than 25% of which appear only once. Germline CDR1 reads SGHTA; CDR2 reads FQGNSA. The V and J ends lost 1 base and 9 bases respectively, with 16 bases between them. The CDR3 covers 16 residues. The sample taken for sequencing was blood. V and J are TRBV7-2 and TRBJ1-6, with D unclear. The sequence derives from a woman of 80 years or more in good health. The CDR3 reads CASSLDWAGTGSPLHF. The CDR3 region has the DNA TGTGCCAGCAGCTTAGATTGGGCAGGAACGGGTTCACCCCTCCACTTT.